This T cell receptor beta chain was obtained from a study of T cells in Graves' hyperthyroidism and ophthalmopathy. The study, taken as a whole, reports: Most thyroid clonotypes expanded above 0.001 were also detected in blood.

The hyperthyroidism was newly diagnosed and had lasted under 2 months; the patients were aged 18 to 65. Diagnoses used clinical symptoms, serum thyroxine and TRAb, thyroid ultrasound and orbital computed tomography. Amplified regions were TCR beta CDR3 sequences from RNA transcripts. Researchers ran a first-round RT-PCR on the TCR CDR3 using the HTBI primer set. TCRdb re-called the multiplex PCR reads with MiXCR, one entry per CDR3 protein. Of about 400,000 distinct CDR3 sequences listed, less than 15% are singletons. This clonotype was detected ten times or more. Antigen specificity is unknown. The specimen was blood. This clonotype was sampled from a woman aged 18-29 years with Graves' hyperthyroidism.

CDR3 nucleotides: TGTGCCAGCCTGAGAGGAGGGAGGAGTCAGCCCCAGCATTTT. Translating it yields CASLRGGRSQPQHF. The chain is built from TRBV2 and TRBJ1-5; D call uncertain. There are 14 residues in the CDR3. CDR1 is SNHLY, CDR2 FYNNEI, per germline. V lost 8 bases and J lost 6, with 17 bases in between.